This T cell receptor beta chain was identified in a study of blood T cell repertoires in COVID-19. Overall study context: The origin of the acute and convalescent COVID-19 samples was the United States, Italy and Spain. Sample material is recorded as cDNA or gDNA derived from T cells, B-cell-depleted T cells, or PBMCs.

The assay was immunoSEQ multiplex PCR, and TCRdb's table has in-frame clones only and misses some. The data contain 210,000 or so clones, 82% of them singletons. Trimming removed 0 bases from V and 10 bases from J, with 9 bases in between. CDR3 length: 12 amino acids. Germline CDR1 and CDR2: LNHNV and YYDKDF (reference sequence). The genes are TRBV15 and TRBJ1-1; no definite D call. The clonotype was recovered from a woman aged 40 to 50 with acute or convalescent COVID-19. The sample consisted of peripheral blood. For the CDR3, the DNA is TGTGCCACCAGCAGAGAGGGCGGGCGAGCTTTCTTT. Translated, it gives CATSREGGRAFF.